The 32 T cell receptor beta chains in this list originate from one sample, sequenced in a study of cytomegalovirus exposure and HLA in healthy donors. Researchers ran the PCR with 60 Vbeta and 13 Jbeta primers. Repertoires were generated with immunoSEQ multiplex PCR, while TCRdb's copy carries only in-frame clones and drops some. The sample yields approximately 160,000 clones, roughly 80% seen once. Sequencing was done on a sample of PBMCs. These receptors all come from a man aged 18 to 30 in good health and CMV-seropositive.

CDR3 region: CASSLGGTGYGYTF. Here the CDR3 DNA reads TGTGCCAGCAGCTTGGGAGGGACAGGCTATGGCTACACCTTC. This chain uses TRBV5-6 with TRBJ1-2; 8 bases fit TRBD1. The CDR3 length is 14 residues. The J segment lost 4 bases and the V segment lost 0 bases, leaving 2 bases of the junction unmatched. CDR1 is SGHDT, CDR2 YYEEEE, per germline. Full variable domain (missing parts from reference TRBV5-6 and TRBJ1-2): DAGVTQSPTHLIKTRGQQVTLRCSPKSGHDTVSWYQQALGQGPQFIFQYYEEEERQRGNFPDRFSGHQFPNYSSELNVNALLLGDSALYLCASSLGGTGYGYTFGSGTRLTVV.

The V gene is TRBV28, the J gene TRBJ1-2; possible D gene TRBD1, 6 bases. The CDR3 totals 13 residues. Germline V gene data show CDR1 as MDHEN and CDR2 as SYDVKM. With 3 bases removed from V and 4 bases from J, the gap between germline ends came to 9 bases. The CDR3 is CASSFGGAYGYTF. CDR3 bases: TGTGCCAGCAGTTTTGGGGGGGCCTATGGCTACACCTTC.

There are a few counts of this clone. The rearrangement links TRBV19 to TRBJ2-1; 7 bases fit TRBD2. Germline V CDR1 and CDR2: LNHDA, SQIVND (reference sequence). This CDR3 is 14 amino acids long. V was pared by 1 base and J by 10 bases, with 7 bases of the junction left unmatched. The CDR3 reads CASSIGGRAGEQFF. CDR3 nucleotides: TGTGCCAGTAGTATAGGTGGGAGGGCCGGGGAGCAGTTCTTC. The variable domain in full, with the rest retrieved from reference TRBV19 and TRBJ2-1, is DGGITQSPKYLFRKEGQNVTLSCEQNLNHDAMYWYRQDPGQGLRLIYYSQIVNDFQKGDIAEGYSVSREKKESFPLTVTSAQKNPTAFYLCASSIGGRAGEQFFGPGTRLTVL.

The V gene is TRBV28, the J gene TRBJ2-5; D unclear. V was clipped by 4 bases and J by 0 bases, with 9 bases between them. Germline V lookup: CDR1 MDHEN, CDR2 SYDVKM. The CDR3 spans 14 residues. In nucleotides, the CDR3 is TGTGCCAGCAGTTCCTCGGGTTACCAAGAGACCCAGTACTTC. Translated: CASSSSGYQETQYF.

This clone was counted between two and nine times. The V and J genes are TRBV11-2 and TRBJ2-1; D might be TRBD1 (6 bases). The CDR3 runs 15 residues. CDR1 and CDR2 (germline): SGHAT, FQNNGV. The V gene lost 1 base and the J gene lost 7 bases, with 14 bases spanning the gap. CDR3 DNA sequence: TGTGCCAGCAGCTTAGCAGGGGCCACCCTGAATGAGCAGTTCTTC. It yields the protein CASSLAGATLNEQFF.

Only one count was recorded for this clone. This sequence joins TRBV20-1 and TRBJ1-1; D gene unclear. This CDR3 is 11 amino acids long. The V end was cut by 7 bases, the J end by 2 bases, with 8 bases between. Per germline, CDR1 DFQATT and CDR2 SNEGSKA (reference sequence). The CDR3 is CSVTGNTEAFF. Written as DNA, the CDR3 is TGCAGTGTAACGGGAAACACTGAAGCTTTCTTT.

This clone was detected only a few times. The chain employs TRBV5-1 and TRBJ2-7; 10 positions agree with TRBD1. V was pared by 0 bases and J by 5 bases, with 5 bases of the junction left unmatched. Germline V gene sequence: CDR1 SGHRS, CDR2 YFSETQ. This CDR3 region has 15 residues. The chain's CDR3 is CASSLGGTGADEQYF. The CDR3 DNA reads TGCGCCAGCAGCTTGGGGGGGACAGGGGCTGACGAGCAGTACTTC.

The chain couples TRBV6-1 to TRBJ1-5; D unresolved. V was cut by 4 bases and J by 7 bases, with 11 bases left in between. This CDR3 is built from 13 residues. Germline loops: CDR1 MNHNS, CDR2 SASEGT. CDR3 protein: CASSAWSSQPQHF. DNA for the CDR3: TGTGCCAGCAGTGCTTGGAGTTCCCAGCCCCAGCATTTT.

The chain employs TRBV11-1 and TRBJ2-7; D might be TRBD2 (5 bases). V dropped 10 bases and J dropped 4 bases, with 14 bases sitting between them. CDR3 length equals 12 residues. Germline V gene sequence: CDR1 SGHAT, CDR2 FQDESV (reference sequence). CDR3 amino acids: CATSPGVYEQYF. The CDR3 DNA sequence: TGTGCCACCTCGCCCGGGGTTTACGAGCAGTACTTC.

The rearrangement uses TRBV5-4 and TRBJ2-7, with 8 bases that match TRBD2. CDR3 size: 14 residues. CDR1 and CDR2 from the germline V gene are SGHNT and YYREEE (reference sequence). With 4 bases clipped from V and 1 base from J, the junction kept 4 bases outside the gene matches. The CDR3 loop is CASSVLAGSYEQYF. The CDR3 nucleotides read TGTGCCAGCAGCGTGTTAGCGGGGTCCTACGAGCAGTACTTC.

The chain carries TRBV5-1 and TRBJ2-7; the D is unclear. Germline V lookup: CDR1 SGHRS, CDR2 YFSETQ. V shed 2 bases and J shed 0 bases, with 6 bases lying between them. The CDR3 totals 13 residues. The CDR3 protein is CASSFLSSYEQYF. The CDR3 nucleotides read TGCGCCAGCAGCTTCCTAAGCTCCTACGAGCAGTACTTC.

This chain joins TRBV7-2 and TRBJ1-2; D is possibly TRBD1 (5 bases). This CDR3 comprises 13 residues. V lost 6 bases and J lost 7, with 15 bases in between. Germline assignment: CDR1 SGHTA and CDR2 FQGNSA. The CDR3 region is CASRSAGEAGYTF. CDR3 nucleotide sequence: TGTGCCAGCAGGTCAGCGGGGGAGGCTGGCTACACCTTC.

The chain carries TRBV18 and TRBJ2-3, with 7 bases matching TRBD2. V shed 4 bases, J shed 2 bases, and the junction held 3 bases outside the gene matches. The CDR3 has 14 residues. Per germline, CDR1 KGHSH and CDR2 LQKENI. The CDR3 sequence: CASSHGLDTDTQYF. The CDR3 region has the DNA TGTGCCAGCTCACACGGACTAGACACAGATACGCAGTATTTT.

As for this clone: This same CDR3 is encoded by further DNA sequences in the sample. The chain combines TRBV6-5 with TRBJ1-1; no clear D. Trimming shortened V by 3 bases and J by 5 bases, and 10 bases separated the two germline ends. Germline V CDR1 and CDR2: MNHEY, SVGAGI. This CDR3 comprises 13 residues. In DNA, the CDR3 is TGTGCCAGCAGTTATTCGGGTGGAACTGAAGCTTTCTTT. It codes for CASSYSGGTEAFF.

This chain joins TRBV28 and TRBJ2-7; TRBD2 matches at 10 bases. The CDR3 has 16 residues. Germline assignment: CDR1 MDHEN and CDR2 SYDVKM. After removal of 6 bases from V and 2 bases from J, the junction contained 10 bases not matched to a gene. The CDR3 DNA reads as TGTGCCAGCAGCCCCCCGGGAGCGGGAGGGCCCTACGAGCAGTACTTC. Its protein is CASSPPGAGGPYEQYF.

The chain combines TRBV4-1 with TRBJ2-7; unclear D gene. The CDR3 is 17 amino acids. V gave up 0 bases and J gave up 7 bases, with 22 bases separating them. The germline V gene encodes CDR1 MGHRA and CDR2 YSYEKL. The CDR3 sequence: CASSQDRSGLTSREQYF. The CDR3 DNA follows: TGCGCCAGCAGCCAAGATCGAAGTGGCTTAACCTCGCGGGAGCAGTACTTC.

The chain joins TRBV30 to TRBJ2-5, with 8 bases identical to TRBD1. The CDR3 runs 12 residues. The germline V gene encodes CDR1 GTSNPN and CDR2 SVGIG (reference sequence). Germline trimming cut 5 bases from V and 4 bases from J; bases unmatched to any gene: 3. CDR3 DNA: TGTGCCTGGGGACAGGGTACAGAGACCCAGTACTTC. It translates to CAWGQGTETQYF.

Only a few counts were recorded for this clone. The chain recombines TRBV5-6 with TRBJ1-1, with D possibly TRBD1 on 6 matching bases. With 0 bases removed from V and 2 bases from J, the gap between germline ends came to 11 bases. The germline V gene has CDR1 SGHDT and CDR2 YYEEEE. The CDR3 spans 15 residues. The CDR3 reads CASSLARTANTEAFF. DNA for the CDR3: TGTGCCAGCAGCTTGGCCCGGACAGCTAACACTGAAGCTTTCTTT.

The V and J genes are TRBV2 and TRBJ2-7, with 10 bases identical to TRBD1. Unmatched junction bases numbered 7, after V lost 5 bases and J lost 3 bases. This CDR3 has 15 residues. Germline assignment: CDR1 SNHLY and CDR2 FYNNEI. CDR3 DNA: TGTGCCAGCAGTCCCCCCGGGACAGGGGACTACGAGCAGTACTTC. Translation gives CASSPPGTGDYEQYF.

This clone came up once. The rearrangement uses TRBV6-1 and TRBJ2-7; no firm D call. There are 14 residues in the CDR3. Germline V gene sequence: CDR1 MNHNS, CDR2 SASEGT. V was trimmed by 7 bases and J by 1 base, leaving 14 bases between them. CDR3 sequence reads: CASTPGYESYEQYF. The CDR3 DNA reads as TGTGCCAGCACCCCAGGTTACGAGTCCTACGAGCAGTACTTC.

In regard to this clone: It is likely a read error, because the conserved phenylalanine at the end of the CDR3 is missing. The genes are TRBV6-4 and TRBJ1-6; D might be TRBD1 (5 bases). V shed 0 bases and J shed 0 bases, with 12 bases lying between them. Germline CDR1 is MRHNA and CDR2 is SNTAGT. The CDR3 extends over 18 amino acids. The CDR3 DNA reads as TGTGCCAGCAGTGACTCGACACAGGTGAGCTCCTATAATTCACCCCTCCACCTT. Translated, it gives CASSDSTQVSSYNSPLHL.

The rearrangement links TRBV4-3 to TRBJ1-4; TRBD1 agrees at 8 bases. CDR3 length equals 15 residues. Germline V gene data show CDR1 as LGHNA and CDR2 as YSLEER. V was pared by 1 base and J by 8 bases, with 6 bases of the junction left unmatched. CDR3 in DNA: TGCGCCAGCAGCCAAGCGGACAGGGAAGGGGAAAAACTGTTTTTT. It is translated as CASSQADREGEKLFF.

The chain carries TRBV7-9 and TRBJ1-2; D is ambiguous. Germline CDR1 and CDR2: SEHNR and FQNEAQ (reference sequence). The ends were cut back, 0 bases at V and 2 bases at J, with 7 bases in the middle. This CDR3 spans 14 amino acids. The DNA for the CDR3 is TGTGCCAGCAGCTTAGCGCCAGGAAACTATGGCTACACCTTC. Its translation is CASSLAPGNYGYTF.

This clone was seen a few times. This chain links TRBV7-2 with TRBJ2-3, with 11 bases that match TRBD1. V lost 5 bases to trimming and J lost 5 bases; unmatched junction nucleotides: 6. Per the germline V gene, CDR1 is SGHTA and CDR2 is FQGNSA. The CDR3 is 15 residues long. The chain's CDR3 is CASSPRTGGRDTQYF. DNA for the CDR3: TGTGCCAGCAGCCCAAGGACAGGGGGCCGAGATACGCAGTATTTT.

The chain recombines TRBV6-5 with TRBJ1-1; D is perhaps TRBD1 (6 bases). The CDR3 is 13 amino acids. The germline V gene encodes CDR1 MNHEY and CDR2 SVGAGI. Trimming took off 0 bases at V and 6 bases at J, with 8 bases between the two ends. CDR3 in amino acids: CASSYSRTAEAFF. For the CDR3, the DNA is TGTGCCAGCAGTTACTCTCGGACAGCTGAAGCTTTCTTT.

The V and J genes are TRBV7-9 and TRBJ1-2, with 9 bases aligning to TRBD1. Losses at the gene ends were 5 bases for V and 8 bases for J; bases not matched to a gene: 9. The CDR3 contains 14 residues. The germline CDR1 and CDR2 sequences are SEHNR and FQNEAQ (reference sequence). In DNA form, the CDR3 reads TGTGCCAGCAGCATGGGACAGGGTTTGCTCGGCTACACCTTC. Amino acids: CASSMGQGLLGYTF.

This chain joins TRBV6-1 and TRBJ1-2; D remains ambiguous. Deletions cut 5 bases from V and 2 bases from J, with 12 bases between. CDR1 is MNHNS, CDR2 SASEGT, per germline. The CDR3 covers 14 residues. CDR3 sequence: CASSYSGSNYGYTF. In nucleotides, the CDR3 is TGTGCCAGCAGTTATTCCGGGAGCAACTATGGCTACACCTTC.

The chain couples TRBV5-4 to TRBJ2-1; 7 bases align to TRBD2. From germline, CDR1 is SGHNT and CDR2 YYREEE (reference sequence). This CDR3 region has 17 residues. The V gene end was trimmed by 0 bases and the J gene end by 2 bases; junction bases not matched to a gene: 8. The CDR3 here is CASSLVGSGGAYNEQFF. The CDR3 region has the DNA TGTGCCAGCAGCTTGGTAGGCAGTGGGGGGGCCTACAATGAGCAGTTCTTC.

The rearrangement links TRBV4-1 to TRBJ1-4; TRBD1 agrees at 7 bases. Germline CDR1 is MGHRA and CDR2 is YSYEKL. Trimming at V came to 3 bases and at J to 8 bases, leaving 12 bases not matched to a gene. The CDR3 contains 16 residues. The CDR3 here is CASSQASRQGWEKLFF. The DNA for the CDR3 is TGCGCCAGCAGCCAGGCTTCAAGACAGGGATGGGAAAAACTGTTTTTT.

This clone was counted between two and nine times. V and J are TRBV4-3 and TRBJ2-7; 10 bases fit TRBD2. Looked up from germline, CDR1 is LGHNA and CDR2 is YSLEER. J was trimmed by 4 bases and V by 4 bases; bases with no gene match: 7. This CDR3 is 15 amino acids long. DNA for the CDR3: TGCGCCAGCAGCCTCGACACTAGCGGGGCTTACGAGCAGTACTTC. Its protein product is CASSLDTSGAYEQYF.

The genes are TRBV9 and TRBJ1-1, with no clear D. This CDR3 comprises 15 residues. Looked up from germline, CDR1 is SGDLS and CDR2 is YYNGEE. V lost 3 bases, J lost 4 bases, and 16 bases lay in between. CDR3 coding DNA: TGTGCCAGCAGCGCAGGCGGAGGAATTGCCACTGAAGCTTTCTTT. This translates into CASSAGGGIATEAFF.

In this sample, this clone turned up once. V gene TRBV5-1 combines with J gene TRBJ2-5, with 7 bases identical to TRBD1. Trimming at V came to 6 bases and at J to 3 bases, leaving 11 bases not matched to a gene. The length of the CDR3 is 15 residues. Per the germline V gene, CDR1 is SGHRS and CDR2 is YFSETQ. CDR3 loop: CASKVDGQEKETQYF. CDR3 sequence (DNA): TGCGCCAGCAAGGTTGACGGACAGGAAAAAGAGACCCAGTACTTC.